The TCR beta chain under discussion was sequenced for a study of graft-versus-host responses after intestinal transplantation. Worth noting for this clone: What it binds is unknown.

Here immunoSEQ multiplex PCR was the method, and the copy in TCRdb shows in-frame clones only, minus some. The data hold around 100,000 clones, with over 85% observed a single time. Study results and limitations: Early post-transplant HvG declines were associated with peak circulating GvH clone levels.

Per the germline V gene, CDR1 is SGHRS and CDR2 is YFSETQ. The CDR3 has 13 residues. J gave up 6 bases and V 4 bases, and 7 bases lay outside the gene matches. This specimen consisted of unstimulated CD8+ T cells sorted from spleen or lymph node cells, obtained before intestinal transplant. The chain employs TRBV5-1 and TRBJ2-7; TRBD1 matches at 7 bases. This receptor was obtained from a human donor who received an intestinal transplant. Here the CDR3 reads CASSVTGAPEQYF. In DNA, the CDR3 is TGCGCCAGCAGCGTTACAGGGGCCCCCGAGCAGTACTTC.